The next 10 T cell receptor beta chains were all read from a single sample in a study of PD-L1 blockade in urothelial cancer (dated by TCRdb to about 2017). The library was made by the immunoSEQ multiplex PCR assay. This is the immuneACCESS table as TCRdb keeps it, with only in-frame sequences that have V and J called. A part of the clones is gone; compared with another copy, unresolved V genes explain less than half, and the rest is unexplained. Across this sample there are some 120,000 clones, with roughly 90% seen only once. The top ten clonotypes cover around 1.7% of the sample. The sample's time point label, decoded: peripheral blood 6 weeks after treatment start. The sample was PBMCs, taken around atezolizumab (anti-PD-L1) treatment. The receptors originated from a man between 60 and 70 years old with urothelial cancer.

The V and J genes are TRBV7-6 and TRBJ2-7; D may be TRBD2 (7 bases). This CDR3 is 15 amino acids long. Germline lookup yields CDR1 SGHVS and CDR2 FNYEAQ. V was shortened by 5 bases and J by 0 bases, with 14 bases between the two germline ends. The CDR3 nucleotides are TGTGCCAGCAGCCAGGGGAGGGGGAGCTCCTACGAGCAGTACTTC. Amino acids: CASSQGRGSSYEQYF.

The rearrangement links TRBV19 to TRBJ2-5, with TRBD2 identical over 8 bases. The V gene's germline CDR1 is LNHDA and CDR2 SQIVND (reference sequence). This CDR3 is built from 14 residues. With V trimmed by 5 bases and J by 3 bases, 5 bases remained unmatched. CDR3 nucleotide sequence: TGTGCCAGTAGTCACGGGGGGGCGGAAGAGACCCAGTACTTC. This translates into CASSHGGAEETQYF. Drawing the rest from reference TRBV19 and TRBJ2-5, the complete variable domain is DGGITQSPKYLFRKEGQNVTLSCEQNLNHDAMYWYRQDPGQGLRLIYYSQIVNDFQKGDIAEGYSVSREKKESFPLTVTSAQKNPTAFYLCASSHGGAEETQYFGPGTRLLVL.

The V and J genes are TRBV7-9 and TRBJ2-3; tentatively, D is TRBD1 (6 bases). Trimming pared 8 bases from V and 5 bases from J, leaving 8 bases between. The CDR3 has 11 amino acids. Per the germline V gene, CDR1 is SEHNR and CDR2 is FQNEAQ (reference sequence). As DNA, the CDR3 is TGTGCCAGCGAGGGGGTAGATACGCAGTATTTT. Translating it yields CASEGVDTQYF.

This clone was recorded a few times. CDR3 in amino acids: CASSVGGDRGTSPLHF. In DNA, the CDR3 is TGTGCCAGCAGCGTAGGGGGGGACAGGGGGACCTCACCCCTCCACTTT. The V call is TRBV9, the J call TRBJ1-6; 11 positions agree with TRBD1. Germline V gives CDR1 SGDLS, CDR2 YYNGEE. Trimming took 0 bases from V and 10 from J; bases not matched to a gene: 6. The CDR3 has 16 residues.

V is TRBV7-9 and J is TRBJ2-7; D is perhaps TRBD2 (5 bases). This CDR3 has 15 residues. Germline loops: CDR1 SEHNR, CDR2 FQNEAQ (reference sequence). The V end was cut by 3 bases, the J end by 2 bases, with 14 bases between. CDR3 sequence: CASSFGEILTYEQYF. For the CDR3, the DNA is TGTGCCAGCAGCTTCGGGGAAATATTAACCTACGAGCAGTACTTC.

CDR3 nucleotides: TGTGCCAGCAGCCTTGGCGCGGTCGACGAAAAACTGTTTTTT. Residues: CASSLGAVDEKLFF. The chain is built from TRBV5-6 and TRBJ1-4; D remains ambiguous. Germline V gene sequence: CDR1 SGHDT, CDR2 YYEEEE. This CDR3 spans 14 amino acids. With 4 bases removed from V and 8 bases from J, the gap between germline ends came to 15 bases. The full variable domain, its missing parts supplied by reference TRBV5-6 and TRBJ1-4, is DAGVTQSPTHLIKTRGQQVTLRCSPKSGHDTVSWYQQALGQGPQFIFQYYEEEERQRGNFPDRFSGHQFPNYSSELNVNALLLGDSALYLCASSLGAVDEKLFFGSGTQLSVL.

The chain uses TRBV5-1 and TRBJ2-2, with D maybe TRBD1 (6 bases). The germline V gene encodes CDR1 SGHRS and CDR2 YFSETQ. Trimming left V 0 bases short and J 6 bases short, with 18 bases between. The CDR3 extends over 17 amino acids. CDR3 protein: CASSLGVNRVSSGELFF. The CDR3 DNA reads TGCGCCAGCAGCTTGGGTGTCAACAGGGTCTCTTCCGGGGAGCTGTTTTTT.

J is TRBJ2-1 and V is TRBV9, with TRBD2 as a possible D gene (6 bases). The V end was cut by 4 bases, the J end by 2 bases, with 13 bases between. The CDR3 runs 15 residues. CDR1 and CDR2 from the germline V gene are SGDLS and YYNGEE. The CDR3 protein is CASSPFGGTYNEQFF. CDR3 nucleotide sequence: TGTGCCAGCAGCCCTTTTGGCGGGACCTACAATGAGCAGTTCTTC.

This clone came up once. The chain links TRBV6-5 to TRBJ2-2; 7 bases match TRBD1. V was pared by 4 bases and J by 2 bases, with 7 bases of the junction left unmatched. The CDR3 totals 16 residues. CDR1 and CDR2 from the germline V gene are MNHEY and SVGAGI. The CDR3 reads CASSWGRGTNTGELFF. CDR3 sequence (DNA): TGTGCCAGCAGTTGGGGCAGGGGGACAAACACCGGGGAGCTGTTTTTT.

V gene TRBV30 combines with J gene TRBJ2-7, with a possible D match to TRBD2 (5 bases). CDR3 size: 14 residues. In germline, CDR1 is GTSNPN, CDR2 SVGIG (reference sequence). The V and J ends lost 3 bases and 2 bases respectively, with 14 bases between them. CDR3 nucleotides: TGTGCCTGGAGGATTTCCGGGGTTACCTACGAGCAGTACTTC. Its translation: CAWRISGVTYEQYF.